The sequence of this TCR beta chain was determined in a study of T cells of healthy individuals listed by TCRdb under 2018. CDR1 and CDR2, per the germline V gene, are ENHRY and SYGVKD. For this chain, trimming is 1 base at the V end and 8 bases at the J end, and the number of junction bases without a gene match is 10. The CDR3 holds 16 amino acids from the cysteine to the phenylalanine. Left in the record is the CDR3 DNA by itself, 48 bases read in frame from the first base. The library was generated by 5' RACE. Instrument on record: Illumina MiSeq. TCRdb handled the public reads itself, with Q25 trimming in fastp and clone calling in MiXCR, and kept productive beta chains. Each entry is one CDR3 protein sequence, shown with its most common DNA and genes. The sample profile shows around 63,000 distinct CDR3 sequences; under 20% of them were found once. The top ten clones comprise less than 6% of the sample.

There are a few counts of this clonotype. This clone's antigen is unknown. No quality values exist for individual bases; no much larger clone is one base distant. The rearrangement joined TRBV10-3 to TRBJ1-4; 7 of the junction bases match TRBD1. This receptor was obtained from a human donor in good health. The nucleotide sequence reads as follows: TGTGCCATCAGTGAGTGGAGGAGGCAGGGGGAAGAAAAACTGTTTTTT. Its product reads: CAISEWRRQGEEKLFF.